The 7 T cell receptor beta chains in this list originate from one sample, sequenced in a study of identical twins. In TCRdb, the 5' RACE reads were re-called with MiXCR into one record per CDR3 protein. The data show about 530,000 distinct CDR3 sequences, 15% seen once. This sample also appeared in a second study, on yellow fever vaccine responses in identical twins.

The source material was CD4+ T cells sorted from blood. These receptors all come from a woman younger than 30 in good health.

This clonotype showed up just a few times. The V and J genes are TRBV6-1 and TRBJ1-1, with a weak D call TRBD1 (5 bases). This CDR3 is built from 16 residues. Trimming stripped 2 bases from V and 6 bases from J, with 19 bases between. Germline CDR1 and CDR2: MNHNS and SASEGT. CDR3 region: CASSEWGLTGTPEAFF. The CDR3 coding sequence is TGTGCCAGCAGTGAATGGGGCCTTACGGGGACCCCTGAAGCTTTCTTT.

This clonotype was recorded many times. The chain combines TRBV2 with TRBJ1-2; maybe TRBD1 (6 bases). The CDR3 spans 14 residues. V was clipped by 6 bases and J by 8 bases, with 19 bases between them. Germline lookup yields CDR1 SNHLY and CDR2 FYNNEI. CDR3 nucleotide sequence: TGTGCCAGCAGGAAGGACAGCTCCGTTTGGGGCTACACCTTC. It is translated as CASRKDSSVWGYTF.

The sample holds a few counts of this clonotype. The V and J genes are TRBV5-1 and TRBJ1-1; D is ambiguous. The CDR3 is made up of 13 amino acids. Between the trimmed V and J ends, which lost 3 bases and 3 bases, there was a span of 9 bases. CDR1 SGHRS and CDR2 YFSETQ come from the germline V gene. The CDR3 DNA sequence: TGCGCCAGCAGCTCCCTTATGGACACTGAAGCTTTCTTT. This translates into CASSSLMDTEAFF.

In its sample, this clonotype was seen a few times. This rearrangement joins TRBV29-1 to TRBJ1-6; no clear D. V was clipped by 3 bases and J by 8 bases, with 17 bases between them. Germline values: CDR1 SQVTM, CDR2 ANQGSEA. The CDR3 is made up of 15 amino acids. In DNA, the CDR3 is TGCAGCGTTGATCCGCGCCCGGAAAAAGATTCACCCCTCCACTTT. It specifies CSVDPRPEKDSPLHF.

This clonotype occurred a few times. The chain couples TRBV10-3 to TRBJ1-2; D unresolved. Germline CDR1 ENHRY, CDR2 SYGVKD. CDR3 size: 14 residues. Trimming took off 4 bases at V and 6 bases at J, with 15 bases between the two ends. For the CDR3, the DNA is TGTGCCATCAGTGGAACCCAATCTCCGCATGGCTACACCTTC. Translating gives CAISGTQSPHGYTF.

The rearrangement joins TRBV15 to TRBJ2-1; no firm D call. Germline CDR1 is LNHNV and CDR2 is YYDKDF (reference sequence). V dropped 6 bases and J dropped 5 bases, with 8 bases sitting between them. The CDR3 contains 12 residues. The CDR3 loop is CATRISNNEQFF. In nucleotides, the CDR3 is TGTGCCACCAGGATCAGTAACAATGAGCAGTTCTTC.

This chain links TRBV5-1 with TRBJ2-2; TRBD1 might be the D (6 bases). Germline loops: CDR1 SGHRS, CDR2 YFSETQ. The length of the CDR3 is 16 residues. Trimming cost V 4 bases and J 2 bases, with 15 bases left between them. CDR3 loop: CASSPPTTGNTGELFF. As DNA, the CDR3 is TGCGCCAGCAGCCCCCCCACGACAGGCAACACCGGGGAGCTGTTTTTT.